This T cell receptor (beta chain) originates from a study of T cell responses to AZD1222 COVID-19 vaccine. Study-level findings and limits: After the peak T cell response, and only then, were repertoires sampled. In the spike-specific TCR repertoire, nearly half reportedly target unmutated variant regions. At 160-218 and 743-854, vaccine-associated CD4 TCRs were dominant, and they spanned spike. Possibly, clonal diversity was underestimated; donors were largely white British and included more females.

In regard to this clone: The antigen is undetermined.

Clones were sequenced by immunoSEQ multiplex PCR, and TCRdb holds only the in-frame ones, with some missing. The sample includes about 60,000 clones, around 87% of them seen just once. Germline assignment: CDR1 SGHTA and CDR2 FQGNSA. The length of the CDR3 is 17 residues. The V and J ends lost 1 base and 1 base respectively, with 15 bases between them. This TCR was sampled from an adult in good health. The rearrangement links TRBV7-2 to TRBJ2-3; a weak D match, TRBD2 (6 bases). This specimen was peripheral blood, taken on day 0 of AZD1222 vaccination. CDR3 in amino acids: CASSLVGGDLGTDTQYF. The CDR3 DNA is TGTGCCAGCAGCTTAGTCGGGGGAGACCTAGGCACAGATACGCAGTATTTT.